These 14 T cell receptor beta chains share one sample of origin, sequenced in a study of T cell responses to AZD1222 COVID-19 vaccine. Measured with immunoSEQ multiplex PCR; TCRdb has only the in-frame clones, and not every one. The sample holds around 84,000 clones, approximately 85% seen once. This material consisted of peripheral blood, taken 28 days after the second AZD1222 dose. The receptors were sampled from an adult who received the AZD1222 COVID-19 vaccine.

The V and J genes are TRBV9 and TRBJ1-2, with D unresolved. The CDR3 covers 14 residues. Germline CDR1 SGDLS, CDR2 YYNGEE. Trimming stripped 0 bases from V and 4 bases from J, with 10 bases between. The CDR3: CASSVATGSYGYTF. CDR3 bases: TGTGCCAGCAGCGTAGCTACTGGCAGCTATGGCTACACCTTC.

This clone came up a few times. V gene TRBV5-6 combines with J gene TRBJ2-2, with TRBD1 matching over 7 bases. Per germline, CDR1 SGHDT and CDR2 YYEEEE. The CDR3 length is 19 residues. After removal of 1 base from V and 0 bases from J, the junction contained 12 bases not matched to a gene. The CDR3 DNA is TGTGCCAGCAGCTTGTCCTTACGCGCGACAGGGTCGAACACCGGGGAGCTGTTTTTT. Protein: CASSLSLRATGSNTGELFF.

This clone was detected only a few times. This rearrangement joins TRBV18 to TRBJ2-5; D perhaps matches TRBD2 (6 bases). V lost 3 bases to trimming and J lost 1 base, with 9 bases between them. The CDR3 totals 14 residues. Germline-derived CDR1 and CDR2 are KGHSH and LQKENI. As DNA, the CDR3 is TGTGCCAGCTCACCCGGGACTCTCCAAGAGACCCAGTACTTC. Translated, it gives CASSPGTLQETQYF.

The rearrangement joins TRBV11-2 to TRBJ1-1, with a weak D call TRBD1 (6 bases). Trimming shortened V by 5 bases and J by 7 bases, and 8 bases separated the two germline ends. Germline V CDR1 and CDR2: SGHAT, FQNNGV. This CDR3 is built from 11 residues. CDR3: CASSRTVEAFF. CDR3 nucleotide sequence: TGTGCCAGCAGCAGGACAGTTGAAGCTTTCTTT.

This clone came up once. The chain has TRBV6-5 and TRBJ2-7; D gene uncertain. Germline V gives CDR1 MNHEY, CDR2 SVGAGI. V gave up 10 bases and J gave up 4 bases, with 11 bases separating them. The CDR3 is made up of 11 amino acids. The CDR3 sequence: CATLLLYEQYF. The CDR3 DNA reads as TGTGCCACCCTCCTGTTGTACGAGCAGTACTTC.

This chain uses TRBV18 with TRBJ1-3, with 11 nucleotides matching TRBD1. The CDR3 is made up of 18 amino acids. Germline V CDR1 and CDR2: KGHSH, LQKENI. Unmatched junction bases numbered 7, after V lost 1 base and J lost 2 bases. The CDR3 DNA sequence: TGTGCCAGCTCACCACTCCGACCGGGACAGGGGGCTGGAAACACCATATATTTT. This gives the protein CASSPLRPGQGAGNTIYF.

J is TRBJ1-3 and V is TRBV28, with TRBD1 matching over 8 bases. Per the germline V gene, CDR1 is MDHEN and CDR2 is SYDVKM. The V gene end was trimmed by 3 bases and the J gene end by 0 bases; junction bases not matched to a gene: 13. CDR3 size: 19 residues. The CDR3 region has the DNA TGTGCCAGCAGTTTGCACAGGGGGGGATTCACTTACTCTGGAAACACCATATATTTT. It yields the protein CASSLHRGGFTYSGNTIYF.

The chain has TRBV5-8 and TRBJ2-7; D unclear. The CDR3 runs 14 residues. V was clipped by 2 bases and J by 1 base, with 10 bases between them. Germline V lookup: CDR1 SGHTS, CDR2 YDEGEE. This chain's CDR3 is CASSLKGISYEQYF. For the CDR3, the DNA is TGTGCCAGCAGCTTAAAAGGGATATCCTACGAGCAGTACTTC. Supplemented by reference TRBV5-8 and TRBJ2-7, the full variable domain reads EAGVTQSPTHLIKTRGQQATLRCSPISGHTSVYWYQQALGLGLQFLLWYDEGEERNRGNFPPRFSGRQFPNYSSELNVNALELEDSALYLCASSLKGISYEQYFGPGTRLTVT.

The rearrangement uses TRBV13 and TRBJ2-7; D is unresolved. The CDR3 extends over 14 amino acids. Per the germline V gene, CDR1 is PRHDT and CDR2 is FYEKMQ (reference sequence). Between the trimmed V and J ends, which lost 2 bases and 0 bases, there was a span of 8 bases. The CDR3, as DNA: TGTGCCAGCAGCTTATGGGCCAGCTCCTACGAGCAGTACTTC. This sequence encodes CASSLWASSYEQYF. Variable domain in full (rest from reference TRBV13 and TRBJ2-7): AAGVIQSPRHLIKEKRETATLKCYPIPRHDTVYWYQQGPGQDPQFLISFYEKMQSDKGSIPDRFSAQQFSDYHSELNMSSLELGDSALYFCASSLWASSYEQYFGPGTRLTVT.

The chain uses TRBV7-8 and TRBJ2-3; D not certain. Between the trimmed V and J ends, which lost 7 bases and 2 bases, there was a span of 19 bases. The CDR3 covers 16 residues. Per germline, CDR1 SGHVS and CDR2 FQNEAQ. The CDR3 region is CASIPGYSSITDTQYF. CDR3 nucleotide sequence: TGTGCCAGCATCCCTGGTTACTCGTCAATCACAGATACGCAGTATTTT.

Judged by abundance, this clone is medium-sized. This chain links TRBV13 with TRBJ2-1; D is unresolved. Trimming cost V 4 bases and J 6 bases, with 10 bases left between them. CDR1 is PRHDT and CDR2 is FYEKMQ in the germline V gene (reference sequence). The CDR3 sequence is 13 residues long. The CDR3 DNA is TGTGCCAGCAGCTCCGACACCTCCAATGAGCAGTTCTTC. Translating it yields CASSSDTSNEQFF.

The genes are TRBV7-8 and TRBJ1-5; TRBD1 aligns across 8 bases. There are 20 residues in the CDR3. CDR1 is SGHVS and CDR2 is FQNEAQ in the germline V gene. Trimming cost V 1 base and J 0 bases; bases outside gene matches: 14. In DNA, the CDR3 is TGTGCCAGCAGCTTAGACCCTCCGGGACAGGTTCCACATAGCAATCAGCCCCAGCATTTT. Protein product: CASSLDPPGQVPHSNQPQHF.

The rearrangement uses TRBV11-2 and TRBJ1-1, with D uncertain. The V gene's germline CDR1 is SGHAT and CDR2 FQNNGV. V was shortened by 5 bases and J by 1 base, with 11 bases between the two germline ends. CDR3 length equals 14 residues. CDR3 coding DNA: TGTGCCAGCAGCCCAGGATTCCGGAACACTGAAGCTTTCTTT. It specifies CASSPGFRNTEAFF. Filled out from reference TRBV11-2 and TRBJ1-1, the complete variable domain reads EAGVAQSPRYKIIEKRQSVAFWCNPISGHATLYWYQQILGQGPKLLIQFQNNGVVDDSQLPKDRFSAERLKGVDSTLKIQPAKLEDSAVYLCASSPGFRNTEAFFGQGTRLTVV.

Here the CDR3 reads CASRQGIYEQYF. The CDR3 DNA follows: TGTGCCAGCCGACAGGGGATATACGAGCAGTACTTC. The chain couples TRBV6-5 to TRBJ2-7; 8 bases fit TRBD1. V trimming: 8 bases; J trimming: 4 bases; junction bases outside the gene matches: 4. The CDR3 spans 12 residues. Germline V CDR1 and CDR2: MNHEY, SVGAGI.